This T cell receptor (beta chain) derives from a study of blood T cell repertoires in COVID-19 (dated by TCRdb to between 2020 and 2021). General notes on the study: Collaborator samples came from the United States, Italy and Spain and covered acute and convalescent phases of COVID-19. The prospective study material was composed of cDNA or gDNA derived from T cells, B-cell-depleted T cells, or PBMCs. Where available, HLA class I and class II types were obtained from metadata supplied by the sample provider rather than from assay-based typing. Samples came from the ongoing ImmuneRACE study (first 160 participants) plus 1,254 subjects from 6 global collaborators. The dataset comprised deeply sampled blood TCRbeta repertoires from subjects exposed to, actively infected with, or recovered from COVID-19. A freely available public database, intended as a resource for researchers studying the immune response to SARS-CoV-2, is where the repertoires were released. A de-identified subject ID, COVID-19 status, age in years and sex were almost always included in the sample metadata. What the work shows at the level of the full study, not this receptor alone: The quantity of clinical and demographic metadata differed by source and by participant and was supplied without curation.

Worth noting for this clone: Its cognate antigen has yet to be identified. It has no much larger one-base neighbor in the sample; base qualities were not kept.

Another Seattle source contributed samples from volunteer blood donors who had recovered from COVID-19. Whole blood was collected in K2EDTA tubes by collaborating institutions according to the institutions' own protocols. For TCRbeta analysis, collaborator samples were shipped as frozen whole blood, as isolated PBMCs, or as DNA extracted from either sample type. TCRbeta CDR3 regions were amplified from genomic DNA using the immunoSEQ Assay, a bias-controlled multiplex PCR. The original pipeline was this. Within the assay, amplification of reference gene primers was used to estimate how many nucleated cells each sample contained. To quantify the absolute abundance of each unique TCRbeta CDR3 rearrangement, sequence reads were collapsed and filtered. For each sample, productive Simpson clonality was calculated as the square root of Simpson's diversity index across productive rearrangements. TCRdb obtained this table from immuneACCESS and retained in-frame rearrangements with V and J assigned. These tables miss some clones; where compared with another copy, unresolved V genes account for less than half of the shortfall, and the remainder is unexplained. V and J calls and clone size are as listed in that table; D and trimming were resolved from the DNA. This sample gives 200,000 to 250,000 clones in total; roughly 87% of them show up just once. 10% to 15% of the sample is held by the ten biggest clonotypes.

The CDR3 covers 15 residues, taking in both the cysteine and the phenylalanine. Left in the record is the CDR3 DNA by itself, 45 bases read in frame from the first base. V is clipped by 0 bases and J by 2 bases, and the sequence between their germline boundaries is 8 bases long. As encoded in the germline V gene, CDR1 is MNHEY while CDR2 is SVGAGI. This chain is built from TRBV6-5 and TRBJ2-1, with the D gene not clear enough to name. The material sequenced was peripheral blood. The sequence came from a woman aged 18 to 35 who had recovered from COVID-19. CDR3 protein: CASSYSKSAYNEQFF. The nucleotide sequence reads TGTGCCAGCAGTTACTCGAAGAGCGCCTACAATGAGCAGTTCTTC.